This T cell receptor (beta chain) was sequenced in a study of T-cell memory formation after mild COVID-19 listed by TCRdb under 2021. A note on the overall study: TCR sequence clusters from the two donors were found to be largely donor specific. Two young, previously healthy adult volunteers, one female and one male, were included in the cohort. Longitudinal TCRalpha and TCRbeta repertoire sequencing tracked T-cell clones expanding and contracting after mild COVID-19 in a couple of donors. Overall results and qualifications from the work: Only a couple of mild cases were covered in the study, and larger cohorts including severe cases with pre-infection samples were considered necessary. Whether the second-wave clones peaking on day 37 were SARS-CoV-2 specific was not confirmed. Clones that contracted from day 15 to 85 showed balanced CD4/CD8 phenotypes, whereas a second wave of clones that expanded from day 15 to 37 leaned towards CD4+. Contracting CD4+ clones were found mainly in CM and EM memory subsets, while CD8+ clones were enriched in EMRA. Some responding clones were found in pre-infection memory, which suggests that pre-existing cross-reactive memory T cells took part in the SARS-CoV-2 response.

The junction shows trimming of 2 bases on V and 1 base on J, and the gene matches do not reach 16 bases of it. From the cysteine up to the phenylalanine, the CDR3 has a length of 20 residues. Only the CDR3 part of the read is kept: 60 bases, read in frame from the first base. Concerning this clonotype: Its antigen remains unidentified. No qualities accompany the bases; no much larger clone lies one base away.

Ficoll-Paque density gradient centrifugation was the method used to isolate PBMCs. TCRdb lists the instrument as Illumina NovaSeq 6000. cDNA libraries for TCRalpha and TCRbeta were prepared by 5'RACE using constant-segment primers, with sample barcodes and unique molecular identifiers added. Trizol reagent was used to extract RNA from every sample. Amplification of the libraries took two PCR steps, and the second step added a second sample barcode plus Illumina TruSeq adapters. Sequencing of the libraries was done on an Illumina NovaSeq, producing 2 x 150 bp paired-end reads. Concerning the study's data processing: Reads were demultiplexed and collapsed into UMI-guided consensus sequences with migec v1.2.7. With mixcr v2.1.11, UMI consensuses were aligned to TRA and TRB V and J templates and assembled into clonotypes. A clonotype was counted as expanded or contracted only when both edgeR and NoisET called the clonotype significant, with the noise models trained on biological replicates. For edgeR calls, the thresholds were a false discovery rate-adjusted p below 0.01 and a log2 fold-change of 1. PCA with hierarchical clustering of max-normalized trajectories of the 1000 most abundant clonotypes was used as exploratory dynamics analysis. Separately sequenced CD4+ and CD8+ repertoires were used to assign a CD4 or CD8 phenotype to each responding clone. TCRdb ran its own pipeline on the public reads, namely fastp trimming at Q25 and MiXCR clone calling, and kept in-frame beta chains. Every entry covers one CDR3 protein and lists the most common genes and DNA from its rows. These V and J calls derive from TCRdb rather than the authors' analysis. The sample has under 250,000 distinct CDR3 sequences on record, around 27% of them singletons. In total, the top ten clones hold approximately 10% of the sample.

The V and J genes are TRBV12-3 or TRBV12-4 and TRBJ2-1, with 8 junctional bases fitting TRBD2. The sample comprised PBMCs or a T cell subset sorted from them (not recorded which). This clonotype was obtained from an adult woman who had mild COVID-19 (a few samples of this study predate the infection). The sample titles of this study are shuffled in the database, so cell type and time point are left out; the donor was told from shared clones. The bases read TGTGCCAGCAGTTTAAGCAAGGGCGTAAGGCGGGGGGCATCCTACAATGAGCAGTTCTTC. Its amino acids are CASSLSKGVRRGASYNEQFF.